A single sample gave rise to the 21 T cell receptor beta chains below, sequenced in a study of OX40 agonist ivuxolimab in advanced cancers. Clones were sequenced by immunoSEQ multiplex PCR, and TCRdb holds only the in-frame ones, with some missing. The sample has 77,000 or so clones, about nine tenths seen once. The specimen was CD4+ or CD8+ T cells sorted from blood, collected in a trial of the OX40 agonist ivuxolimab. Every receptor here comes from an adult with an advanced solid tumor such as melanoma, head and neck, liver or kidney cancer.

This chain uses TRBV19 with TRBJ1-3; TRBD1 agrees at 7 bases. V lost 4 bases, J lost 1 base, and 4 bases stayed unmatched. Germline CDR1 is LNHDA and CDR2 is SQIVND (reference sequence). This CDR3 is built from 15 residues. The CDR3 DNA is TGTGCCAGTAGTAGAACAGGGGAATCTGGAAACACCATATATTTT. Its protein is CASSRTGESGNTIYF.

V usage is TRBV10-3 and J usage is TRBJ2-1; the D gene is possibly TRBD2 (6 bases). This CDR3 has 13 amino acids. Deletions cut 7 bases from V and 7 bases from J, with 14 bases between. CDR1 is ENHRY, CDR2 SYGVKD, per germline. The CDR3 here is CAITWGDPNEQFF. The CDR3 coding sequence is TGTGCCATCACGTGGGGGGACCCTAATGAGCAGTTCTTC.

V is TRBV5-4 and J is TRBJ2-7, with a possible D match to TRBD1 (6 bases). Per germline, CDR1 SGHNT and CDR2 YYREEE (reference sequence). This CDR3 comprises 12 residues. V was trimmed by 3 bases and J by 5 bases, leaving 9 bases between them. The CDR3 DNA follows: TGTGCCAGCAGCTCGGACAGCAACGAGCAGTACTTC. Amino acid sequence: CASSSDSNEQYF.

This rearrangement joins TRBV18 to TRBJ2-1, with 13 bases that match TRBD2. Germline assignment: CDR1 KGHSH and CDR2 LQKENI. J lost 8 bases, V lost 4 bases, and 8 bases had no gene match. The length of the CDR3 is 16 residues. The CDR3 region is CASSLRTSGSVDEQFF. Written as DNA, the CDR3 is TGTGCCAGCTCACTTCGGACTAGCGGGAGCGTGGATGAGCAGTTCTTC.

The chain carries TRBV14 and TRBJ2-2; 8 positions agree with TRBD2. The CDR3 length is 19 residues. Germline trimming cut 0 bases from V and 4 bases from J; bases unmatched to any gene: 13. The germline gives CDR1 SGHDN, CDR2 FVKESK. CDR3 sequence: CASSQEPFLGLGRTGELFF. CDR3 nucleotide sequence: TGTGCCAGCAGCCAAGAACCATTCCTGGGACTAGGTCGCACCGGGGAGCTGTTTTTT.

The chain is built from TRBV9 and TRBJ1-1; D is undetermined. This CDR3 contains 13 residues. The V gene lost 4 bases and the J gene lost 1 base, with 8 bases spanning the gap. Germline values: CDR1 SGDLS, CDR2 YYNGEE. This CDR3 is CASSFRENTEAFF. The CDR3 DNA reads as TGTGCCAGCAGCTTTAGGGAGAACACTGAAGCTTTCTTT.

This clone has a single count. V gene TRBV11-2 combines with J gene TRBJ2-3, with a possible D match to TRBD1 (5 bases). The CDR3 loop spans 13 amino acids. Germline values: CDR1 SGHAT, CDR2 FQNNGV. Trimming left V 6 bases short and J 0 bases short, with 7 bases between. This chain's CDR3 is CASRGLSTDTQYF. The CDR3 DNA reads TGTGCCAGCAGGGGGCTTAGCACAGATACGCAGTATTTT.

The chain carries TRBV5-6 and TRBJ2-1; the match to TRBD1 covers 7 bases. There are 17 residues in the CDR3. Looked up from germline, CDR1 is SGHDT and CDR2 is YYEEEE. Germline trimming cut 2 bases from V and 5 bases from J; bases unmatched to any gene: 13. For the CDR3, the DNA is TGTGCCAGCAGCTTCATCACTCGACAGGGACCCAACAATGAGCAGTTCTTC. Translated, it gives CASSFITRQGPNNEQFF.

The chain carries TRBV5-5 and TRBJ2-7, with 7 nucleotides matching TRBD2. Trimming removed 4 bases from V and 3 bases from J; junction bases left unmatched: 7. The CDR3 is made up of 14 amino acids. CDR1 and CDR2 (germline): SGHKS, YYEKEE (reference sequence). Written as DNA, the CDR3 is TGTGCCAGCAGCCCGGGGGGACGGGGCTACGAGCAGTACTTC. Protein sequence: CASSPGGRGYEQYF.

The CDR3 bases are TGTGCCAGCAGTAAGGACAGTCCCAATCAGCCCCAGCATTTT. Amino acid sequence: CASSKDSPNQPQHF. J is TRBJ1-5 and V is TRBV2; tentative D call: TRBD1 (6 bases). V was shortened by 5 bases and J by 3 bases, with 11 bases between the two germline ends. From germline, CDR1 is SNHLY and CDR2 FYNNEI. CDR3 size: 14 residues.

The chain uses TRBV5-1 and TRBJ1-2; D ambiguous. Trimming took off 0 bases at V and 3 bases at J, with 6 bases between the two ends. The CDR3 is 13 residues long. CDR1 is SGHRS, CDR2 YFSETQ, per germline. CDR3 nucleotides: TGCGCCAGCAGCTTGGTCTTTGACTATGGCTACACCTTC. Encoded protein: CASSLVFDYGYTF.

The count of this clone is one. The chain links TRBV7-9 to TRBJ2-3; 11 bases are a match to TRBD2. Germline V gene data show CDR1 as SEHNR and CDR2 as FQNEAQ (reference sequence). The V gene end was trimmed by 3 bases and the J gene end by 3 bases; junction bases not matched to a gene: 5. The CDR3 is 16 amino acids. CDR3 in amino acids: CASSLGTSGGTDTQYF. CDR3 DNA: TGTGCCAGCAGCTTGGGGACTAGCGGAGGGACAGATACGCAGTATTTT.

CDR3 nucleotides: TGCAGCGTTGCCACTAGCGGGGTCACAGATACGCAGTATTTT. This sequence encodes CSVATSGVTDTQYF. The gene calls are TRBV29-1 and TRBJ2-3; TRBD2 matches at 10 bases. Looked up from germline, CDR1 is SQVTM and CDR2 is ANQGSEA. There are 14 residues in the CDR3. V trimming: 4 bases; J trimming: 2 bases; junction bases outside the gene matches: 3.

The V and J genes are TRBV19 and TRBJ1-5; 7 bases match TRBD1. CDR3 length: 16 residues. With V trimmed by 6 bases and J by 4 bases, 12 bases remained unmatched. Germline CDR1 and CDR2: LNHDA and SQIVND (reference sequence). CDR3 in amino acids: CASRQGPTVLNQPQHF. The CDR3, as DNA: TGTGCCAGTAGACAGGGGCCGACAGTCCTTAATCAGCCCCAGCATTTT.

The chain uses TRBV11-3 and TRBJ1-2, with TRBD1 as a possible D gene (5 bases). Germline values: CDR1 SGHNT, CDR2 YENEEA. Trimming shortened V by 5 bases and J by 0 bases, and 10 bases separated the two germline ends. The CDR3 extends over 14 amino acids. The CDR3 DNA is TGTGCCAGCAGCGAGGGGTCCGCTAACTATGGCTACACCTTC. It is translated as CASSEGSANYGYTF.

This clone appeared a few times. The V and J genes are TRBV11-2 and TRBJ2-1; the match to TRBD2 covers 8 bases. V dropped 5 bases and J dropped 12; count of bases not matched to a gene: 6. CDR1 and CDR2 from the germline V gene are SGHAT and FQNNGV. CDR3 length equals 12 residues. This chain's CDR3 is CASSLPAGGQFF. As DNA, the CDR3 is TGTGCCAGCAGCCTCCCGGCGGGAGGGCAGTTCTTC.

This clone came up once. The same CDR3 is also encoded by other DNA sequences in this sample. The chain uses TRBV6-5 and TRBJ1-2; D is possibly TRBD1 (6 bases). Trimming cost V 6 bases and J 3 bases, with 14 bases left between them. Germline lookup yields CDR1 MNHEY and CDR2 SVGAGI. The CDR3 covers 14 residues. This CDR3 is CASRATGADYGYTF. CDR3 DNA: TGTGCCAGCAGGGCGACAGGAGCGGACTATGGCTACACCTTC.

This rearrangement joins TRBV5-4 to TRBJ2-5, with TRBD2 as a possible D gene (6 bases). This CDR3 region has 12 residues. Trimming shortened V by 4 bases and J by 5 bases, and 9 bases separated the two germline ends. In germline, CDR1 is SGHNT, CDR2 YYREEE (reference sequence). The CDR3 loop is CASSGGYETQYF. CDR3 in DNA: TGTGCCAGCAGCGGAGGGTACGAGACCCAGTACTTC. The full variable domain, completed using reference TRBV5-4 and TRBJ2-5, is ETGVTQSPTHLIKTRGQQVTLRCSSQSGHNTVSWYQQALGQGPQFIFQYYREEENGRGNFPPRFSGLQFPNYSSELNVNALELDDSALYLCASSGGYETQYFGPGTRLLVL.

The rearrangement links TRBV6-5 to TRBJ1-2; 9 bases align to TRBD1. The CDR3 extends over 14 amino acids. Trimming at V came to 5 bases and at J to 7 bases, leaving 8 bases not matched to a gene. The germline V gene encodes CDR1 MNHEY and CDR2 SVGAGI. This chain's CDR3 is CASSPGQGLGGYTF. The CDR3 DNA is TGTGCCAGCAGTCCGGGACAGGGCCTAGGTGGCTACACCTTC.

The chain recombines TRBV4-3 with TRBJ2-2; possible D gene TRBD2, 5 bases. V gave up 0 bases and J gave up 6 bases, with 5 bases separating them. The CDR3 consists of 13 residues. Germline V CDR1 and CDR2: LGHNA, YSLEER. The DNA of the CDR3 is TGCGCCAGCAGCCAAGAGAGGGCCGGGGAGCTGTTTTTT. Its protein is CASSQERAGELFF.

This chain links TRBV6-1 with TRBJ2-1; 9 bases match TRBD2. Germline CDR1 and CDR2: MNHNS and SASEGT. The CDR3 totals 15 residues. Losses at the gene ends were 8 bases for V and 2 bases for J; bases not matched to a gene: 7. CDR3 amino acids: CASGAERGAYNEQFF. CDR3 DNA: TGTGCCAGCGGAGCGGAGCGGGGGGCCTACAATGAGCAGTTCTTC.